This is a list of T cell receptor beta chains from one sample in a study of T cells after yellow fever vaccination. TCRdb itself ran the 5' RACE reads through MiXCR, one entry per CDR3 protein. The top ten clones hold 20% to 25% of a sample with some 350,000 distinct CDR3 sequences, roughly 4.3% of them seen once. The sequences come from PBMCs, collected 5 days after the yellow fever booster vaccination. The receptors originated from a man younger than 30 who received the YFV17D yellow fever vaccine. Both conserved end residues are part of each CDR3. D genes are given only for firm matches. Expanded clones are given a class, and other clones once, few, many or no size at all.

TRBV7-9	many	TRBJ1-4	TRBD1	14	CASSAPGQGEKLFF	TGTGCCAGCAGCGCCCCTGGACAGGGCGAAAAACTGTTTTTT
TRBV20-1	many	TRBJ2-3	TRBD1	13	CSAHGQGADTQYF	TGCAGTGCTCACGGACAGGGCGCAGATACGCAGTATTTT
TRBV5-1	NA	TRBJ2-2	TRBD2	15	CASSYGLGGTGELFF	TGCGCCAGCAGTTACGGACTAGGAGGCACCGGGGAGCTGTTTTTT
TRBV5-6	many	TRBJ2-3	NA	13	CASSLKHTDTQYF	TGTGCCAGCAGCTTGAAGCACACAGATACGCAGTATTTT
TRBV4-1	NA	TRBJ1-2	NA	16	CASSQEREGAGYGYTF	TGCGCCAGCAGCCAAGAGCGAGAGGGCGCGGGGTATGGCTACACCTTC
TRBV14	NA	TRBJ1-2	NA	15	CASSAVTAANYGYTF	TGTGCCAGCAGCGCGGTGACAGCAGCTAACTATGGCTACACCTTC
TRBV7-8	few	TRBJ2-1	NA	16	CASSLSNGARWNEQFF	TGTGCCAGCAGCTTATCAAACGGGGCCAGATGGAATGAGCAGTTCTTC
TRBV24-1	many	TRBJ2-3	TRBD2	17	CATSDTGTSGGTDTQYF	TGTGCCACCAGTGACACCGGGACTAGCGGGGGAACAGATACGCAGTATTTT
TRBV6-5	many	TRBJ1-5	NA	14	CASSSTGNNQPQHF	TGTGCCAGCAGCTCTACAGGGAACAATCAGCCCCAGCATTTT
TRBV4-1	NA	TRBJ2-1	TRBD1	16	CASSQIIQGAQREQFF	TGCGCCAGCAGCCAAATCATCCAGGGGGCACAGAGAGAGCAGTTCTTC
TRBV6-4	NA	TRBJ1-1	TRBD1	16	CASSASGTGGNTEAFF	TGTGCCAGCAGCGCGTCCGGGACAGGGGGAAACACTGAAGCTTTCTTT
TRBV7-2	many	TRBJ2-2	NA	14	CASSPDSRAGELFF	TGTGCCAGCAGCCCGGACAGTAGGGCCGGGGAGCTGTTTTTT
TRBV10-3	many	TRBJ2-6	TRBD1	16	CAISERTGAGANVLTF	TGTGCCATCAGTGAACGGACAGGGGCTGGGGCCAACGTCCTGACTTTC
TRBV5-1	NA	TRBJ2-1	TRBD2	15	CATQLASSSYNEQFF	TGCGCCACCCAACTAGCGTCCAGCTCCTACAATGAGCAGTTCTTC
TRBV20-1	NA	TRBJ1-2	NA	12	CSARTGFQGYTF	TGCAGTGCAAGAACAGGGTTTCAGGGCTACACCTTC
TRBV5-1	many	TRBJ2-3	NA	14	CASSLVYGPDTQYF	TGCGCCAGCAGCTTGGTCTACGGTCCAGATACGCAGTATTTT
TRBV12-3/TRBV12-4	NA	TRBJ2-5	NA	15	CASSLDLKGRETQYF	TGTGCCAGCAGTTTAGATTTAAAGGGACGAGAGACCCAGTACTTC
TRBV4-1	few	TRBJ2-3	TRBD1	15	CASSQDIRGRDTQYF	TGCGCCAGCAGCCAAGATATCAGGGGGAGAGATACGCAGTATTTT
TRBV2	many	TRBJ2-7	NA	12	CASRDPRFEQYF	TGTGCCAGCAGGGACCCCCGGTTCGAGCAGTACTTC
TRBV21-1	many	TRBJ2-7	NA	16	CASSKVVPFCSYEQYF	TGTGCCAGCAGCAAAGTAGTCCCATTTTGCTCCTACGAGCAGTACTTC
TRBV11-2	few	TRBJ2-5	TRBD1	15	CASSTPGGVRKTQYF	TGTGCCAGCAGCACCCCAGGGGGCGTTAGGAAGACCCAGTACTTC
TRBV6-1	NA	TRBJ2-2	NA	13	CATVAFAPGELFF	TGTGCCACAGTAGCCTTCGCCCCCGGGGAGCTGTTTTTT
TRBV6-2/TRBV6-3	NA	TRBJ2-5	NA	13	CASSNQGQETQYF	TGTGCCAGCAGCAATCAGGGACAAGAGACCCAGTACTTC
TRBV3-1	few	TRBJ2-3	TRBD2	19	CASSRKNPRTSGGADTQYF	TGTGCCAGCAGCCGCAAAAACCCCCGGACTAGCGGGGGGGCAGATACGCAGTATTTT
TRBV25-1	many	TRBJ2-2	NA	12	CAMGGWSGELFF	TGTGCCATGGGGGGATGGAGCGGGGAGCTGTTTTTT
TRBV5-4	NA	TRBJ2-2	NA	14	CASSPAVGTGELFF	TGTGCCAGCAGCCCGGCTGTCGGCACCGGGGAGCTGTTTTTT
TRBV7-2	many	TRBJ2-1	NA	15	CASSLGQRSYNEQFF	TGTGCCAGCAGCTTAGGACAACGCTCCTACAATGAGCAGTTCTTC
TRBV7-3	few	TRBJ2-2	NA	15	CASRFHPQGGGELFF	TGTGCCAGCAGATTCCATCCGCAGGGTGGCGGGGAGCTGTTTTTT
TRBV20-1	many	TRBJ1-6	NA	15	CSARGSPVAGSPLHF	TGCAGTGCTAGAGGTAGCCCCGTTGCGGGGTCACCCCTCCACTTT
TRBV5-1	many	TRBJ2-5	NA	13	CASSRPGERTQYF	TGCGCCAGCAGCCGCCCGGGCGAGAGAACCCAGTACTTC
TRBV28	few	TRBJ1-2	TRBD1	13	CASNTDRAHGYTF	TGTGCCAGCAATACAGACAGGGCTCATGGCTACACCTTC
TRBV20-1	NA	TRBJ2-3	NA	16	CSARDFSRGLADTQYF	TGCAGTGCTAGAGACTTTTCTAGGGGTCTTGCGGATACGCAGTATTTT
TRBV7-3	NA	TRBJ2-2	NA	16	CASSQPGRANTGELFF	TGTGCCAGCAGCCAACCCGGACGGGCGAACACCGGGGAGCTGTTTTTT
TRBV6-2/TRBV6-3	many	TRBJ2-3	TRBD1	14	CASEDRPGGNTQYF	TGTGCCAGCGAAGACCGACCAGGGGGTAATACGCAGTATTTT
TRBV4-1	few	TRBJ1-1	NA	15	CASSQVATMNTEAFF	TGCGCCAGCAGCCAAGTGGCAACAATGAACACTGAAGCTTTCTTT
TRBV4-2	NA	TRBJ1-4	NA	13	CASSQSQGEKLFF	TGTGCCAGCAGCCAATCGCAGGGTGAAAAACTGTTTTTT
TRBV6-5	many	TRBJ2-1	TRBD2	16	CASSSRWTSGGEEQFF	TGTGCCAGCAGTTCTCGATGGACTAGCGGGGGAGAGGAGCAGTTCTTC
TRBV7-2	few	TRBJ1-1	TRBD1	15	CASSLQGAENTEAFF	TGTGCCAGCAGCTTACAGGGGGCCGAGAACACTGAAGCTTTCTTT
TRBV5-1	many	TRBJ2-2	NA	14	CASSFAGAPGELFF	TGCGCCAGCAGCTTCGCAGGGGCGCCCGGGGAGCTGTTTTTT
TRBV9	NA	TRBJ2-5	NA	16	CASSVSRVGGQETQYF	TGTGCCAGCAGCGTATCCAGGGTTGGGGGCCAAGAGACCCAGTACTTC
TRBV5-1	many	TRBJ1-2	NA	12	CASSIHRGGYTF	TGCGCCAGCAGCATTCACCGGGGTGGCTACACCTTC
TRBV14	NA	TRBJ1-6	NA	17	CASSQSSGQTYNSPLHF	TGTGCCAGCAGCCAGTCCTCAGGACAGACCTATAATTCACCCCTCCACTTT
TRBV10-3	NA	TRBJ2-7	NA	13	CAIRREDSYEQYF	TGTGCCATCAGGAGGGAGGACAGTTACGAGCAGTACTTC
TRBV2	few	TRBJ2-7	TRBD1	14	CASTSGTGPYEQYF	TGTGCCAGCACGTCCGGGACAGGACCATACGAGCAGTACTTC
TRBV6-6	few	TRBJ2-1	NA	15	CASISRDTPYNEQFF	TGTGCCAGCATCTCCAGGGATACCCCCTACAATGAGCAGTTCTTC
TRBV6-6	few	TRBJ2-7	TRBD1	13	CASSSDRGNEQYF	TGTGCCAGCAGTTCTGACAGGGGTAACGAGCAGTACTTC
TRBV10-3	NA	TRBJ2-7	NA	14	CAIGGPLLTYEQYF	TGTGCCATCGGGGGCCCGCTCCTAACCTACGAGCAGTACTTC
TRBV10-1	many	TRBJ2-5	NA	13	CASSEDPQETQYF	TGCGCCAGCAGTGAGGATCCACAAGAGACCCAGTACTTC
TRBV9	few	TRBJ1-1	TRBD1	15	CASSPRDRGLTEAFF	TGTGCCAGCAGCCCCCGGGACAGGGGGCTTACTGAAGCTTTCTTT
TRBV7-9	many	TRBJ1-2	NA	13	CASQTYGDYGYTF	TGTGCCAGCCAAACCTATGGGGACTATGGCTACACCTTC
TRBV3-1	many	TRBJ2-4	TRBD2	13	CASSQTLGRIQYF	TGTGCCAGCAGCCAAACCCTCGGGAGGATTCAGTACTTC
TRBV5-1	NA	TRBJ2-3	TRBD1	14	CASSIWTGGDTQYF	TGCGCCAGCAGCATATGGACAGGGGGCGATACGCAGTATTTT
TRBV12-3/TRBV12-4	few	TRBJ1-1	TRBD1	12	CASSPRQGRTFF	TGTGCCAGCAGTCCTAGACAGGGTAGGACTTTCTTT
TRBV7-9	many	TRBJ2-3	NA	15	CASSFDLDRADTQYF	TGTGCCAGCAGCTTTGACCTAGATCGCGCAGATACGCAGTATTTT
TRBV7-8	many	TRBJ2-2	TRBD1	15	CASSSGTDNTGELFF	TGTGCCAGCAGCTCCGGGACAGATAACACCGGGGAGCTGTTTTTT
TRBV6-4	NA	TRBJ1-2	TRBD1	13	CASSDGRGLGYTF	TGTGCCAGCAGTGACGGCAGGGGGCTTGGCTACACCTTC